A selection of T cell receptor beta chains follows, all from one sample in a study of blood T cell repertoires in COVID-19. The assay was immunoSEQ multiplex PCR, and TCRdb's table has in-frame clones only and misses some. The sample has some 99,000 clones; 80% to 90% are singletons. The sample comprised peripheral blood. Source of these receptors: a woman older than 75 with active or convalescent COVID-19. Both conserved end residues are part of each CDR3. The D gene is left open where the match is weak. Expanded clones are given a class, and other clones once, few, many or no size at all.

TRBJ2-2 | TRBV19 | - | - | TGTGCCAGTAAAGACGAGGGATACGCGAACACCGGGGAGCTGTTTTTT | CASKDEGYANTGELFF
TRBJ2-3 | TRBV6-5 | - | - | TGTGCCAGCAGTTACCCTGCCCCGGGAGCCACAGATACGCAGTATTTT | CASSYPAPGATDTQYF
TRBJ2-7 | TRBV20-1 | - | many | TGCAGTCATGGGGAGTCCTACGAGCAGTACTTC | CSHGESYEQYF
TRBJ1-2 | TRBV18 | TRBD1 | - | TGTGCCAGCTCACCGACAGGGGGCTATGGCTACACCTTC | CASSPTGGYGYTF
TRBJ2-1 | TRBV6-1 | - | - | TGTGCCAGCAGTGAATTCCGGAGGAGAACTCTCTACAATGAGCAGTTCTTC | CASSEFRRRTLYNEQFF
TRBJ2-7 | TRBV3-1/TRBV3-2 | TRBD2 | - | TGTGCCAGCAGCCAAGGGAATAGCGGGGGCCTTTGGTACTTC | CASSQGNSGGLWYF
TRBJ2-7 | TRBV6-5 | TRBD2 | - | TGTGCCAGCAGTCGGACCGGGACTAGGTCCCACGAGCAGTACTTC | CASSRTGTRSHEQYF
TRBJ1-1 | TRBV6-5 | - | few | TGTGCCAGCAGTTACGGGCGCACTGAAGCTTTCTTT | CASSYGRTEAFF
TRBJ1-4 | TRBV28 | - | - | TGTGCCAGCAATGAGGGGGGGAATGAAAAACTGTTTTTT | CASNEGGNEKLFF
TRBJ1-2 | TRBV19 | TRBD1 | - | TGTGCCAGCGAGGACAGGGGAGGCTATGGGGGCTACACCTTC | CASEDRGGYGGYTF
TRBJ2-3 | TRBV9 | TRBD1 | - | TGTGCCAGCAGCTCGACCGGGACAGGGTCAGATACGCAGTATTTT | CASSSTGTGSDTQYF
TRBJ2-1 | TRBV19 | TRBD2 | - | TGTGCCAGTAGTATATTATACGGGGGGAACAATGAGCAGTTCTTC | CASSILYGGNNEQFF
TRBJ2-1 | TRBV4-1 | - | - | TGCGCCAGCAGCCAAGGCCCGCTTTTAGCGAGCTCCTACAATGAGCAGTTCTTC | CASSQGPLLASSYNEQFF
TRBJ1-5 | TRBV28 | TRBD1 | - | TGTGCCAGCAGTCCGACAGGGGGTGGCAATCAGCCCCAGCATTTT | CASSPTGGGNQPQHF
TRBJ2-5 | TRBV7-9 | - | - | TGTGCCAGCAGCACCTCCGGGACTCCCACGAAGACCCAGTACTTC | CASSTSGTPTKTQYF
TRBJ1-1 | TRBV19 | TRBD1 | - | TGTGCCAGTAAAATGGGACAGGGGGCGGCTGAAGCTTTCTTT | CASKMGQGAAEAFF
TRBJ1-4 | TRBV4-1 | - | few | TGCGCCAGCAGCCAAGTCCCCAGAAATGAAAAACTGTTTTTT | CASSQVPRNEKLFF
TRBJ1-1 | TRBV29-1 | TRBD1 | - | TGCAGCGTGAAGTGGACAGGGCAGAACACTGAAGCTTTCTTT | CSVKWTGQNTEAFF
TRBJ1-4 | TRBV4-2 | - | - | TGTGCCAGCAGCCAACAGAGAGAGGCAGCTAATGAAAAACTGTTTTTT | CASSQQREAANEKLFF
TRBJ1-1 | TRBV7-9 | TRBD1 | - | TGTGCCAGCAGCTTAGCGCCAGGGACAGGCTGGAACACTGAAGCTTTCTTT | CASSLAPGTGWNTEAFF
TRBJ2-3 | TRBV27 | - | once | TGTGCCAGCAGTTTATCCGGGTTTGGAGATACGCAGTATTTT | CASSLSGFGDTQYF
TRBJ2-7 | TRBV27 | TRBD1 | - | TGTGCCAGCAGTTCCGGGACAGGGTTTTACGAGCAGTACTTC | CASSSGTGFYEQYF
TRBJ2-7 | TRBV7-2 | TRBD2 | - | TGTGCCAGCACCCCTCGGTTTAGCGGGACCTACGAGCAGTACTTC | CASTPRFSGTYEQYF
TRBJ2-3 | TRBV11-2 | TRBD2 | - | TGTGCCAGCAGCTTATTAGCGGGAGGGCCCTACACAGATACGCAGTATTTT | CASSLLAGGPYTDTQYF
TRBJ1-2 | TRBV5-5 | - | - | TGTGCCAGCAGCTTGGCAGGGGCGCGGGGCTACACCTTC | CASSLAGARGYTF
TRBJ2-7 | TRBV5-1 | TRBD2 | - | TGCGCCAGCAGCTTGGTTGCCCTAGCGGGAGACGAGCAGTACTTC | CASSLVALAGDEQYF
TRBJ2-7 | TRBV6-1 | TRBD1 | - | TGTGCCAGCAGTGAAGGGACAGGGGGCTCCTACGAGCAGTACTTC | CASSEGTGGSYEQYF
TRBJ2-3 | TRBV7-9 | - | - | TGTGCCAGCAGCTTAGCAGAGTTGCTCACAGATACGCAGTATTTT | CASSLAELLTDTQYF
TRBJ1-5 | TRBV5-1 | TRBD1 | once | TGCGCCAGCAGCTCGGGACAGGGAGAGCAGCCCCAGCATTTT | CASSSGQGEQPQHF